What follows are 22 T cell receptor beta chains derived from one specimen sequenced in a study of identical twins. In TCRdb, the 5' RACE reads were re-called with MiXCR into one record per CDR3 protein. There are hundreds of thousands of distinct CDR3 sequences in the sample; over 20% occur only once, and 4% to 4.5% lies in the top ten. This sample also appeared in a second study, on T cells expressing NK-cell markers.

Sequenced sample: PBMCs. Every receptor here comes from a woman younger than 35 in good health.

The J gene is TRBJ2-7, the V gene TRBV12-3 or TRBV12-4, with D maybe TRBD1 (6 bases). Trimming took 6 bases from V and 6 from J, leaving 12 bases between them. The CDR3 sequence is 12 residues long. The CDR3 region is CASSNTGTEQYF. The CDR3 DNA reads TGTGCCAGCAGCAACACAGGGACCGAGCAGTACTTC.

V and J are TRBV5-6 and TRBJ1-2; D is ambiguous. The CDR3 covers 13 residues. Germline V lookup: CDR1 SGHDT, CDR2 YYEEEE. Trimming left V 1 base short and J 5 bases short, with 9 bases between. CDR3 loop: CASSLHFGYGYTF. Written as DNA, the CDR3 is TGTGCCAGCAGCTTGCACTTTGGGTATGGCTACACCTTC.

Only a few counts were recorded for this clonotype. The chain uses TRBV29-1 and TRBJ2-2, with D tentatively TRBD2 (5 bases). V lost 6 bases and J lost 5, with 13 bases in between. CDR1 is SQVTM, CDR2 ANQGSEA, per germline. The CDR3 is 13 residues long. The CDR3 loop is CSVPGMSTGELFF. DNA for the CDR3: TGCAGCGTACCGGGGATGTCGACCGGGGAGCTGTTTTTT.

The chain joins TRBV6-5 to TRBJ2-3; maybe TRBD2 (6 bases). Trimming pared 0 bases from V and 1 base from J, leaving 11 bases between. Germline V gene sequence: CDR1 MNHEY, CDR2 SVGAGI. CDR3 length equals 16 residues. The CDR3 nucleotides are TGTGCCAGCAGTTACTCGGGCGGGGAGGGCACAGATACGCAGTATTTT. Translated, it gives CASSYSGGEGTDTQYF.

V gene TRBV30 combines with J gene TRBJ2-3, with D tentatively TRBD2 (5 bases). From germline, CDR1 is GTSNPN and CDR2 SVGIG (reference sequence). The length of the CDR3 is 13 residues. The ends were cut back, 5 bases at V and 0 bases at J, with 9 bases in the middle. The chain's CDR3 is CAWVLASTDTQYF. The CDR3, as DNA: TGTGCCTGGGTGCTAGCTAGCACAGATACGCAGTATTTT. Full variable domain (remainder filled in from reference TRBV30 and TRBJ2-3): SQTIHQWPATLVQPVGSPLSLECTVEGTSNPNLYWYRQAAGRGLQLLFYSVGIGQISSEVPQNLSASRPQDRQFILSSKKLLLSDSGFYLCAWVLASTDTQYFGPGTRLTVL.

There are a few counts of this clonotype. This chain links TRBV12-3 or TRBV12-4 with TRBJ1-3; no clear D. The CDR3 loop spans 14 amino acids. V was clipped by 5 bases and J by 2 bases, with 10 bases between them. This CDR3 is CASSTFKPGNTIYF. As DNA, the CDR3 is TGTGCCAGCAGTACCTTCAAGCCTGGAAACACCATATATTTT.

For this clonotype: Because the CDR3's place on the DNA is in doubt, the DNA is left out and the CDR3 is given as listed by TCRdb. CDR3 sequence reads: CASSPPLWQYF. The rearrangement joins TRBV12-3 or TRBV12-4 to TRBJ2-7; the table's D call, TRBD1, was not checked against the DNA. A total of 11 residues make up the CDR3, ends included.

This clonotype turned up a few times. The gene calls are TRBV7-2 and TRBJ2-1; tentatively, D is TRBD1 (6 bases). From germline, CDR1 is SGHTA and CDR2 FQGNSA. Trimming pared 6 bases from V and 9 bases from J, leaving 18 bases between. This CDR3 is 14 amino acids long. CDR3 nucleotides: TGTGCCAGCAGTTCAGCCAGGGGATCCGGTGAGCAGTTCTTC. Protein sequence: CASSSARGSGEQFF.

J is TRBJ1-3 and V is TRBV9; unclear D gene. Germline CDR1 SGDLS, CDR2 YYNGEE. The CDR3 spans 16 residues. The germline V and J ends were trimmed by 4 bases and 3 bases, with 17 bases remaining between them. Written as DNA, the CDR3 is TGTGCCAGCAGCTCTCCGGCGGGCCGCATTGGAAACACCATATATTTT. Translated, it gives CASSSPAGRIGNTIYF.

V and J are TRBV9 and TRBJ1-5, with D hard to call. The CDR3 is 15 amino acids. CDR1 and CDR2 (germline): SGDLS, YYNGEE. Trimming stripped 0 bases from V and 0 bases from J, with 7 bases between. Here the CDR3 reads CASSVGLGSNQPQHF. Here the CDR3 DNA reads TGTGCCAGCAGCGTAGGCTTGGGTAGCAATCAGCCCCAGCATTTT.

The V and J genes are TRBV5-1 and TRBJ2-1, with TRBD1 matching over 10 bases. Germline values: CDR1 SGHRS, CDR2 YFSETQ. This CDR3 region has 16 residues. V was pared by 2 bases and J by 3 bases, with 5 bases of the junction left unmatched. This CDR3 is CASSFKWDRGYNEQFF. The CDR3 bases are TGCGCCAGCAGCTTCAAATGGGACAGGGGCTACAATGAGCAGTTCTTC.

V and J are TRBV7-2 and TRBJ2-6; D gene uncertain. The CDR3 runs to 15 residues. Germline lookup yields CDR1 SGHTA and CDR2 FQGNSA. Trimming took off 5 bases at V and 0 bases at J, with 8 bases between the two ends. CDR3 residues: CASSRWRSGANVLTF. CDR3 in DNA: TGTGCCAGCAGCCGCTGGCGCTCTGGGGCCAACGTCCTGACTTTC.

V is TRBV24-1 and J is TRBJ2-5; the match to TRBD2 covers 11 bases. CDR1 is KGHDR and CDR2 is SFDVKD in the germline V gene. CDR3 length equals 16 residues. The ends lost 4 bases at V and 1 base at J; junction bases unmatched: 4. CDR3 nucleotides: TGTGCCACCAGTGACCCCGGGACTAGCGGCCAAGAGACCCAGTACTTC. Translating gives CATSDPGTSGQETQYF.

This clonotype was detected ten times or more. The chain joins TRBV28 to TRBJ1-4; D may be TRBD1 (5 bases). The ends were cut back, 3 bases at V and 5 bases at J, with 13 bases in the middle. This CDR3 comprises 15 residues. Germline V gene data show CDR1 as MDHEN and CDR2 as SYDVKM. This CDR3 is CASSLYQGGNEKLFF. In DNA, the CDR3 is TGTGCCAGCAGTTTGTATCAGGGCGGGAATGAAAAACTGTTTTTT.

This clonotype has just a few counts. The chain has TRBV9 and TRBJ2-7, with D perhaps assigned TRBD1 or TRBD2 (5 bases each). CDR3 size: 14 residues. Germline CDR1 reads SGDLS; CDR2 reads YYNGEE. V lost 2 bases and J 6 bases, leaving 15 bases between the germline ends. The DNA of the CDR3 is TGTGCCAGCAGCGTGGGGGAGTTGCCACCCGAGCAGTACTTC. It is translated as CASSVGELPPEQYF.

This clonotype was counted only a few times. The rearrangement links TRBV10-2 to TRBJ2-7, with D maybe TRBD1 (5 bases). Germline-derived CDR1 and CDR2 are WSHSY and SAAADI. Trimming pared 3 bases from V and 0 bases from J, leaving 9 bases between. The CDR3 spans 14 residues. The CDR3 sequence is CASSDPGPSYEQYF. In DNA form, the CDR3 reads TGCGCCAGCAGTGACCCAGGGCCCTCCTACGAGCAGTACTTC.

This clonotype was seen a handful of times. This rearrangement joins TRBV19 to TRBJ2-1; TRBD2 matches at 11 bases. CDR1 is LNHDA and CDR2 is SQIVND in the germline V gene (reference sequence). V lost 3 bases, J lost 6 bases, and 13 bases stayed unmatched. CDR3 length: 18 residues. CDR3 coding DNA: TGTGCCAGTAGTATTATTAGCGGGAGGGCCGGGTCCCCCAATGAGCAGTTCTTC. Translation: CASSIISGRAGSPNEQFF.

V usage is TRBV12-3 or TRBV12-4 and J usage is TRBJ1-5; D is possibly TRBD1 (6 bases). V was trimmed by 5 bases and J by 2 bases, leaving 13 bases between them. CDR3 length: 15 amino acids. CDR3 sequence (DNA): TGTGCCAGCAGTACAAACCAGGGGCGCAATCAGCCCCAGCATTTT. It yields the protein CASSTNQGRNQPQHF.

This clonotype was observed at least ten times. This sequence joins TRBV20-1 and TRBJ2-1; possibly TRBD2 for D (6 bases). There are 14 residues in the CDR3. V was trimmed by 6 bases and J by 4 bases, leaving 16 bases between them. Germline V gene sequence: CDR1 DFQATT, CDR2 SNEGSKA (reference sequence). This CDR3 is CSASGRGRYNEQFF. DNA for the CDR3: TGCAGTGCCTCAGGACGGGGGAGGTACAATGAGCAGTTCTTC.

This clonotype has a count of ten or more. V and J are TRBV20-1 and TRBJ1-4; the D is unclear. V was shortened by 6 bases and J by 4 bases, with 9 bases between the two germline ends. Germline V CDR1 and CDR2: DFQATT, SNEGSKA (reference sequence). The CDR3 runs 12 residues. In DNA, the CDR3 is TGCAGTGCCGAGACACTTAATGAAAAACTGTTTTTT. Protein product: CSAETLNEKLFF.

The CDR3 loop reads CASSYGDDVEAFF. The CDR3 DNA reads as TGTGCCAGCAGTTACGGTGATGACGTTGAAGCTTTCTTT. The chain is built from TRBV6-5 and TRBJ1-1; D is uncertain. Germline-derived CDR1 and CDR2 are MNHEY and SVGAGI. The CDR3 length is 13 residues. Trimming pared 2 bases from V and 7 bases from J, leaving 11 bases between.

The chain is built from TRBV4-3 and TRBJ2-3; D may be TRBD1 (5 bases). This CDR3 has 15 residues. Germline CDR1 is LGHNA and CDR2 is YSLEER. V was pared by 6 bases and J by 2 bases, with 15 bases between. CDR3 DNA: TGCGCCAGCAGTGACTGGACACATTTCACAGATACGCAGTATTTT. It translates to CASSDWTHFTDTQYF.